The next 10 T cell receptor beta chains were all read from a single sample in a study of cytomegalovirus exposure and HLA in healthy donors. Primers: 60 Vbeta forward and 13 Jbeta reverse. Libraries were prepared by immunoSEQ multiplex PCR; TCRdb keeps only in-frame clonotypes and omits some of them. The sample carries tens of thousands of clones, 63% recorded once. The sample consisted of PBMCs. Receptors were obtained from a woman aged 30 to 39 in good health and CMV-seronegative.

V and J are TRBV5-1 and TRBJ2-3; TRBD2 agrees at 11 bases. CDR3 size: 14 residues. Germline V gene data show CDR1 as SGHRS and CDR2 as YFSETQ. With V trimmed by 0 bases and J by 6 bases, 0 bases remained unmatched. CDR3 amino acids: CASSLVAGGDTQYF. The DNA of the CDR3 is TGCGCCAGCAGCTTGGTAGCGGGGGGGGATACGCAGTATTTT. Based on the CDR3 plus reference TRBV5-1 and TRBJ2-3, the full variable domain is KAGVTQTPRYLIKTRGQQVTLSCSPISGHRSVSWYQQTPGQGLQFLFEYFSETQRNKGNFPGRFSGRQFSNSRSEMNVSTLELGDSALYLCASSLVAGGDTQYFGPGTRLTVL.

The V and J genes are TRBV7-9 and TRBJ2-2, with 9 positions matching TRBD1. CDR3 length: 15 residues. With 3 bases clipped from V and 3 bases from J, the junction kept 2 bases outside the gene matches. CDR1 and CDR2 (germline): SEHNR, FQNEAQ (reference sequence). The CDR3 reads CASSLRQGDTGELFF. CDR3 DNA: TGTGCCAGCAGCTTGAGACAGGGGGACACCGGGGAGCTGTTTTTT.

The chain employs TRBV6-6 and TRBJ1-5; the D is unclear. CDR3 length: 15 residues. Germline V gene lookup returns CDR1 MNHNY and CDR2 SVGAGI (reference sequence). V lost 6 bases and J lost 0, with 12 bases in between. The DNA of the CDR3 is TGTGCCAGCAGGGAGGATCTTACTAGCAATCAGCCCCAGCATTTT. Translated, it gives CASREDLTSNQPQHF.

This chain joins TRBV15 and TRBJ1-4; tentatively, D is TRBD1 (6 bases). The ends were cut back, 5 bases at V and 7 bases at J, with 17 bases in the middle. The CDR3 spans 15 residues. CDR1 and CDR2 from the germline V gene are LNHNV and YYDKDF (reference sequence). The CDR3 DNA follows: TGTGCCACCAGCTCAAACAGGGCCCCCCGTGAAAAACTGTTTTTT. Translation gives CATSSNRAPREKLFF.

This clone appeared a few times. The V call is TRBV7-9, the J call TRBJ2-7; 8 bases map to TRBD1. The CDR3 loop spans 14 amino acids. Germline CDR1 SEHNR, CDR2 FQNEAQ (reference sequence). With 4 bases clipped from V and 2 bases from J, the junction kept 4 bases outside the gene matches. The CDR3 spells CASSSAGGAYEQYF. CDR3 nucleotides: TGTGCCAGCAGCTCAGCAGGGGGCGCCTACGAGCAGTACTTC.

This clone was detected a few times. This rearrangement joins TRBV18 to TRBJ1-3, with TRBD1 as a possible D gene (6 bases). Germline V CDR1 and CDR2: KGHSH, LQKENI. Trimming removed 6 bases at V and 0 bases at J, with 15 bases between. The CDR3 contains 16 residues. The CDR3 bases are TGTGCCAGCTCCCAAACACAGGGATCCTCTGGAAACACCATATATTTT. This sequence encodes CASSQTQGSSGNTIYF.

This clone was recorded a few times. The genes are TRBV5-1 and TRBJ2-5; TRBD2 matches 11 bases. The CDR3 contains 15 residues. Germline assignment: CDR1 SGHRS and CDR2 YFSETQ. Trimming at V came to 0 bases and at J to 3 bases, leaving 1 base not matched to a gene. CDR3 DNA: TGCGCCAGCAGCTTGGGACTAGCGGGAAAAGAGACCCAGTACTTC. It codes for CASSLGLAGKETQYF.

This chain connects TRBV14 to TRBJ2-6; D is unresolved. Germline CDR1 is SGHDN and CDR2 is FVKESK. Trimming stripped 4 bases from V and 2 bases from J, with 9 bases between. This CDR3 is built from 15 residues. The CDR3 spells CASSLRTPGANVLTF. The DNA of the CDR3 is TGTGCCAGCAGCCTCCGAACTCCTGGGGCCAACGTCCTGACTTTC.

The chain couples TRBV4-3 to TRBJ1-1; D might be TRBD1 (5 bases). Germline-derived CDR1 and CDR2 are LGHNA and YSLEER. V dropped 0 bases and J dropped 0 bases, with 14 bases sitting between them. The CDR3 sequence is 17 residues long. CDR3 loop: CASSQDGGFLMNTEAFF. The CDR3 DNA is TGCGCCAGCAGCCAAGATGGGGGGTTTCTCATGAACACTGAAGCTTTCTTT.

This rearrangement joins TRBV7-9 to TRBJ1-5, with TRBD1 matching over 11 bases. The ends lost 5 bases at V and 9 bases at J; junction bases unmatched: 9. The CDR3 is 15 residues long. The V gene's germline CDR1 is SEHNR and CDR2 FQNEAQ (reference sequence). CDR3 amino acids: CASSPDRGQEGPQHF. In nucleotides, the CDR3 is TGTGCCAGCAGCCCGGACAGGGGGCAAGAAGGGCCCCAGCATTTT.